The 14 T cell receptor beta chains given below trace back to one sample, sequenced in a study of T cells after yellow fever vaccination. MiXCR was run by TCRdb on the 5' RACE reads, yielding one entry per CDR3 protein. The sample holds more than 200,000 distinct CDR3 sequences; about 3.9% are singletons and the top ten take approximately 18%. The sequencing used PBMCs, collected 15 days after the yellow fever booster vaccination. The receptors were gathered from a man between 18 and 35 years old who received the YFV17D yellow fever vaccine.

This clonotype was counted many times. This chain connects TRBV11-2 to TRBJ1-1; D is unresolved. The CDR3 sequence is 13 residues long. From germline, CDR1 is SGHAT and CDR2 FQNNGV. V was clipped by 0 bases and J by 3 bases, with 5 bases between them. The DNA of the CDR3 is TGTGCCAGCAGCTTAGAGCGGGACACTGAAGCTTTCTTT. Translation gives CASSLERDTEAFF.

This clonotype occurred many times. The chain employs TRBV7-2 and TRBJ2-1; no clear D. The germline V gene has CDR1 SGHTA and CDR2 FQGNSA. V lost 5 bases and J 0 bases, leaving 11 bases between the germline ends. The CDR3 runs 15 residues. The CDR3 coding sequence is TGTGCCAGCAGCCATGTCGGTTTCTCCTACAATGAGCAGTTCTTC. Its translation: CASSHVGFSYNEQFF. Using reference TRBV7-2 and TRBJ2-1 for the parts outside the CDR3, the full variable domain is GAGVSQSPSNKVTEKGKDVELRCDPISGHTALYWYRQSLGQGLEFLIYFQGNSAPDKSGLPSDRFSAERTGGSVSTLTIQRTQQEDSAVYLCASSHVGFSYNEQFFGPGTRLTVL.

There are many counts of this clonotype. The chain couples TRBV5-1 to TRBJ2-3, with 12 positions matching TRBD2. Per the germline V gene, CDR1 is SGHRS and CDR2 is YFSETQ. Trimming at V came to 3 bases and at J to 1 base, leaving 9 bases not matched to a gene. The CDR3 is 18 residues long. The CDR3: CASSSTSGGLLGTDTQYF. In DNA form, the CDR3 reads TGCGCCAGCAGCTCGACTAGCGGGGGTTTATTGGGCACAGATACGCAGTATTTT.

This clonotype was counted ten times or more. The gene calls are TRBV5-4 and TRBJ2-6; 8 positions agree with TRBD1. The V gene end was trimmed by 6 bases and the J gene end by 4 bases; junction bases not matched to a gene: 12. In germline, CDR1 is SGHNT, CDR2 YYREEE (reference sequence). The CDR3 covers 17 residues. The CDR3 loop reads CASTRGQGARGANVLTF. DNA of the CDR3: TGTGCCAGCACCCGGGGGCAGGGGGCGCGGGGGGCCAACGTCCTGACTTTC.

This clonotype was detected many times. V gene TRBV4-2 combines with J gene TRBJ1-3; TRBD1 agrees at 7 bases. The CDR3 is 17 residues long. Germline V CDR1 and CDR2: LGHNA, YNFKEQ. Losses at the gene ends were 3 bases for V and 2 bases for J; bases not matched to a gene: 10. CDR3 bases: TGTGCCAGCAGCCAGGCCCGGACAGGTTTGGCTGGAAACACCATATATTTT. Translating it yields CASSQARTGLAGNTIYF.

This clonotype was seen repeatedly, ten times or more. The chain carries TRBV7-6 and TRBJ2-7, with 8 bases identical to TRBD1. CDR1 SGHVS and CDR2 FNYEAQ come from the germline V gene. This CDR3 is 13 amino acids long. V was pared by 4 bases and J by 4 bases, with 3 bases of the junction left unmatched. The CDR3 DNA reads TGTGCCAGCAGCTCCAGGGGGCTATACGAGCAGTACTTC. As protein: CASSSRGLYEQYF.

This clonotype was picked up many times. The chain links TRBV6-2 or TRBV6-3 to TRBJ2-7, with a tentative D call TRBD1 (6 bases). CDR1 is MNHEY, CDR2 SVGEGT, per germline. V was pared by 10 bases and J by 0 bases, with 10 bases between. This CDR3 contains 12 residues. The CDR3 DNA reads as TGTGCCACGAGGGGGACCTCCTACGAGCAGTACTTC. Translation gives CATRGTSYEQYF.

This clonotype was seen repeatedly, ten times or more. This chain connects TRBV7-2 to TRBJ2-3; 7 bases agree with TRBD1. This CDR3 has 15 residues. Trimming cost V 1 base and J 2 bases; bases outside gene matches: 3. Germline loops: CDR1 SGHTA, CDR2 FQGNSA. Written as DNA, the CDR3 is TGTGCCAGCAGCTTAGGACAGGGTTACACAGATACGCAGTATTTT. Residues: CASSLGQGYTDTQYF.

This clonotype was counted at least ten times. The rearrangement uses TRBV11-2 and TRBJ2-5; D is unresolved. Germline V gene sequence: CDR1 SGHAT, CDR2 FQNNGV. CDR3 length: 15 amino acids. Trimming shortened V by 2 bases and J by 5 bases, and 15 bases separated the two germline ends. Here the CDR3 reads CASSLSLDPLETQYF. DNA for the CDR3: TGTGCCAGCAGCTTAAGTTTAGATCCGTTGGAGACCCAGTACTTC.

This clonotype was found many times. V gene TRBV4-1 combines with J gene TRBJ2-2; possibly TRBD1 or TRBD2 for D (5 bases each). The CDR3 runs to 14 residues. CDR1 MGHRA and CDR2 YSYEKL come from the germline V gene. Between the trimmed V and J ends, which lost 3 bases and 5 bases, there was a span of 10 bases. The CDR3 sequence: CASSHIGGTGELFF. As DNA, the CDR3 is TGCGCCAGCAGCCACATTGGGGGAACCGGGGAGCTGTTTTTT.

This clonotype has at least ten counts. The chain combines TRBV6-6 with TRBJ1-5, with a weak D call TRBD1 (5 bases). V lost 0 bases and J 6 bases, leaving 12 bases between the germline ends. Per the germline V gene, CDR1 is MNHNY and CDR2 is SVGAGI (reference sequence). CDR3 size: 15 residues. CDR3 in amino acids: CASSYSLQASQPQHF. The CDR3 DNA reads TGTGCCAGCAGTTACTCCCTACAGGCTAGTCAGCCCCAGCATTTT.

There are many counts of this clonotype. The chain employs TRBV12-3 or TRBV12-4 and TRBJ2-7, with D tentatively TRBD2 (6 bases). V lost 5 bases, J lost 4 bases, and 12 bases lay in between. The CDR3 runs to 13 residues. The DNA for the CDR3 is TGTGCCAGCAGTCCCACCGCGGGGTACGAGCAGTACGTC. As protein: CASSPTAGYEQYV.

This clonotype was seen repeatedly, ten times or more. V gene TRBV5-1 combines with J gene TRBJ1-2; the D gene is possibly TRBD1 (6 bases). CDR3 length: 13 residues. CDR1 SGHRS and CDR2 YFSETQ come from the germline V gene. V was clipped by 2 bases and J by 5 bases, with 10 bases between them. CDR3 sequence (DNA): TGCGCCAGCAGCTTATCAGGGGAGTATGGCTACACCTTC. As protein: CASSLSGEYGYTF.

This clonotype showed up many times. The chain recombines TRBV4-3 with TRBJ1-2; unclear D gene. The CDR3 totals 15 residues. Germline CDR1 and CDR2: LGHNA and YSLEER. The germline V and J ends were trimmed by 4 bases and 8 bases, with 20 bases remaining between them. The DNA of the CDR3 is TGCGCCAGCAGCCTGGGAGAGGGCAGCACTAGCGGCTACACCTTC. This gives the protein CASSLGEGSTSGYTF.